The 22 T cell receptor beta chains below all came from one sample that was sequenced in a study of CD8 T cells in Susac syndrome. Reverse transcription of about 0.5 to 1 ug RNA used random hexamers. TCRdb re-called the immunoSEQ multiplex PCR reads through MiXCR, storing one row per CDR3 protein. The sample consists of some 300,000 distinct CDR3 sequences, about 89% of them appearing once. The sequencing sample was made of CD8+ T cells from PBMCs. The receptors here all came from a human donor with multiple sclerosis.

The gene calls are TRBV4-3 and TRBJ2-2, with 10 bases that match TRBD2. The CDR3 has 19 residues. The J segment lost 6 bases and the V segment lost 1 base, leaving 14 bases of the junction unmatched. The germline V gene has CDR1 LGHNA and CDR2 YSLEER. In nucleotides, the CDR3 is TGCGCCAGCAGCCAAGGGGAGAGTTGGCTAGCGGGGGTCGCCGGGGAGCTGTTTTTT. It is translated as CASSQGESWLAGVAGELFF.

This clonotype was observed once. The chain employs TRBV24-1 and TRBJ2-4, with D uncertain. Per germline, CDR1 KGHDR and CDR2 SFDVKD. V lost 3 bases and J 3 bases, leaving 17 bases between the germline ends. CDR3 length: 17 amino acids. The CDR3 loop reads CATSDPWKDLGKNIQYF. The CDR3 DNA reads TGTGCCACCAGTGATCCATGGAAAGATCTAGGCAAAAACATTCAGTACTTC.

J is TRBJ2-1 and V is TRBV6-1; TRBD2 matches at 7 bases. The CDR3 runs 14 residues. V shed 7 bases, J shed 8 bases, and the junction held 11 bases outside the gene matches. Germline-derived CDR1 and CDR2 are MNHNS and SASEGT. The CDR3 spells CASTSSGASDEQFF. In DNA form, the CDR3 reads TGTGCCAGCACCTCGAGCGGGGCTTCTGATGAGCAGTTCTTC.

The chain employs TRBV6-2 or TRBV6-3 and TRBJ2-1; unclear D gene. Trimming left V 6 bases short and J 0 bases short, with 15 bases between. Looked up from germline, CDR1 is MNHEY and CDR2 is SVGEGT. The CDR3 is made up of 16 amino acids. The CDR3 region has the DNA TGTGCCAGCAGCACCCTCGGGTCTCCCTCCTACAATGAGCAGTTCTTC. This encodes CASSTLGSPSYNEQFF.

The CDR3 loop reads CASSLAGARGYNEQFF. For the CDR3, the DNA is TGTGCCAGCAGTTTAGCGGGAGCCAGAGGATACAATGAGCAGTTCTTC. The rearrangement joins TRBV12-3 or TRBV12-4 to TRBJ2-1; D is possibly TRBD2 (5 bases). This CDR3 comprises 16 residues. With 0 bases removed from V and 4 bases from J, the gap between germline ends came to 13 bases.

The rearrangement links TRBV7-9 to TRBJ2-1; 16 bases are shared with TRBD2. The length of the CDR3 is 17 residues. Germline V gives CDR1 SEHNR, CDR2 FQNEAQ (reference sequence). Trimming took 8 bases from V and 2 from J; bases not matched to a gene: 6. The CDR3 here is CASPGLAGGPPYNEQFF. For the CDR3, the DNA is TGTGCCAGCCCGGGACTAGCGGGAGGGCCCCCCTACAATGAGCAGTTCTTC.

The chain is built from TRBV9 and TRBJ2-1; TRBD1 matches 9 bases. The germline V gene has CDR1 SGDLS and CDR2 YYNGEE. CDR3 length: 14 residues. J was trimmed by 10 bases and V by 4 bases; bases with no gene match: 9. CDR3 loop: CASSIRDRVREQFF. The CDR3 bases are TGTGCCAGCAGCATCCGGGACAGGGTCCGCGAGCAGTTCTTC.

The chain employs TRBV10-3 and TRBJ2-7, with a possible D match to TRBD1 (6 bases). The germline CDR1 and CDR2 sequences are ENHRY and SYGVKD. Trimming took off 8 bases at V and 0 bases at J, with 8 bases between the two ends. This CDR3 has 12 residues. Here the CDR3 DNA reads TGTGCCATCGGGGGCAGCTCCTACGAGCAGTACTTC. Its translation: CAIGGSSYEQYF.

The J gene is TRBJ2-2, the V gene TRBV20-1, with 9 nucleotides matching TRBD2. This CDR3 contains 16 residues. CDR1 DFQATT and CDR2 SNEGSKA come from the germline V gene (reference sequence). The V segment lost 5 bases and the J segment 6 bases; nucleotides outside the gene matches: 13. The CDR3 sequence is CSAGDSGSLFPGELFF. CDR3 bases: TGCAGTGCTGGGGATAGCGGGAGTCTTTTTCCCGGGGAGCTGTTTTTT.

The chain recombines TRBV6-2 or TRBV6-3 with TRBJ2-3; 10 bases are a match to TRBD2. V dropped 4 bases and J dropped 4; count of bases not matched to a gene: 5. This CDR3 comprises 15 residues. The germline CDR1 and CDR2 sequences are MNHEY and SVGEGT. DNA for the CDR3: TGTGCCAGCAGTTTCAGCGGGGGGGCAGCAGATACGCAGTATTTT. It is translated as CASSFSGGAADTQYF.

V and J are TRBV5-4 and TRBJ2-7, with 8 bases that match TRBD1. Trimming took 4 bases from V and 1 from J; bases not matched to a gene: 10. CDR3 length equals 16 residues. Per the germline V gene, CDR1 is SGHNT and CDR2 is YYREEE (reference sequence). The CDR3 loop reads CASSPGAGGFSYEQYF. In DNA, the CDR3 is TGTGCCAGCAGCCCGGGGGCAGGGGGCTTTTCCTACGAGCAGTACTTC. Variable domain in full (rest from reference TRBV5-4 and TRBJ2-7): ETGVTQSPTHLIKTRGQQVTLRCSSQSGHNTVSWYQQALGQGPQFIFQYYREEENGRGNFPPRFSGLQFPNYSSELNVNALELDDSALYLCASSPGAGGFSYEQYFGPGTRLTVT.

The chain uses TRBV27 and TRBJ2-3; D remains ambiguous. In germline, CDR1 is MNHEY, CDR2 SMNVEV (reference sequence). Trimming pared 3 bases from V and 0 bases from J, leaving 4 bases between. The length of the CDR3 is 13 residues. CDR3 amino acids: CASSFHSTDTQYF. In DNA form, the CDR3 reads TGTGCCAGCAGTTTCCACAGCACAGATACGCAGTATTTT.

The CDR3 nucleotides are TGTGCCAGCAGCGTAGGGGAAAACTATGGCTACACCTTC. It codes for CASSVGENYGYTF. The chain recombines TRBV9 with TRBJ1-2; no clear D. The CDR3 loop spans 13 amino acids. The V gene lost 0 bases and the J gene lost 2 bases, with 5 bases spanning the gap. Germline V gene lookup returns CDR1 SGDLS and CDR2 YYNGEE.

The V call is TRBV27, the J call TRBJ2-7; TRBD2 matches 8 bases. CDR3 length: 10 residues. Germline CDR1 reads MNHEY; CDR2 reads SMNVEV (reference sequence). The CDR3 DNA follows: TGTGTGTCGGGGGGGTACGAGCAGTACTTC. Translation: CVSGGYEQYF.

The rearrangement links TRBV28 to TRBJ2-7, with TRBD1 identical over 7 bases. The J segment lost 1 base and the V segment lost 4 bases, leaving 7 bases of the junction unmatched. The CDR3 consists of 15 residues. CDR1 and CDR2 from the germline V gene are MDHEN and SYDVKM. Here the CDR3 reads CASSSDRQGSYEQYF. The CDR3 DNA reads as TGTGCCAGCAGTTCAGACCGACAGGGTTCCTACGAGCAGTACTTC.

This clonotype was detected many times. The chain employs TRBV6-1 and TRBJ1-2; D remains unclear. The CDR3 runs to 15 residues. CDR1 and CDR2 from the germline V gene are MNHNS and SASEGT. Trimming removed 5 bases at V and 0 bases at J, with 13 bases between. CDR3 loop: CASSPLNSANYGYTF. CDR3 in DNA: TGTGCCAGCAGTCCCCTGAACTCCGCTAACTATGGCTACACCTTC.

The rearrangement uses TRBV7-9 and TRBJ1-2; TRBD1 aligns across 9 bases. The CDR3 runs 15 residues. J lost 6 bases, V lost 4 bases, and 9 bases had no gene match. CDR1 is SEHNR, CDR2 FQNEAQ, per germline (reference sequence). CDR3 nucleotide sequence: TGTGCCAGCAGCTCTACCGGGACAGGGTTCGATGGCTACACCTTC. Protein product: CASSSTGTGFDGYTF.

The chain couples TRBV27 to TRBJ2-7; D not certain. Germline values: CDR1 MNHEY, CDR2 SMNVEV (reference sequence). V lost 6 bases and J 6 bases, leaving 15 bases between the germline ends. The CDR3 contains 13 residues. CDR3 residues: CASSPGGSGEQYF. CDR3 DNA sequence: TGTGCCAGCAGCCCGGGTGGTTCCGGCGAGCAGTACTTC.

The chain uses TRBV28 and TRBJ2-1, with TRBD1 matching 7 bases. J gave up 5 bases and V 6 bases, and 7 bases lay outside the gene matches. The CDR3 is 14 amino acids. The germline gives CDR1 MDHEN, CDR2 SYDVKM. The CDR3 DNA is TGTGCCAGCAGCCTCGGGACAGCCAACAATGAGCAGTTCTTC. It encodes CASSLGTANNEQFF.

CDR3 residues: CASRGGQGGEQYF. For the CDR3, the DNA is TGTGCCAGCAGGGGAGGACAGGGCGGGGAGCAGTACTTC. The chain carries TRBV2 and TRBJ2-7, with TRBD1 matching over 8 bases. The germline V gene has CDR1 SNHLY and CDR2 FYNNEI. This CDR3 has 13 residues. Unmatched junction bases numbered 8, after V lost 6 bases and J lost 7 bases. The variable domain in full, with the rest retrieved from reference TRBV2 and TRBJ2-7, is EPEVTQTPSHQVTQMGQEVILRCVPISNHLYFYWYRQILGQKVEFLVSFYNNEISEKSEIFDDQFSVERPDGSNFTLKIRSTKLEDSAMYFCASRGGQGGEQYFGPGTRLTVT.

V usage is TRBV6-5 and J usage is TRBJ2-5; D ambiguous. The CDR3 extends over 15 amino acids. The V and J ends lost 0 bases and 2 bases respectively, with 10 bases between them. The germline gives CDR1 MNHEY, CDR2 SVGAGI. The CDR3 loop is CASSYSAATQETQYF. The CDR3, as DNA: TGTGCCAGCAGTTACTCTGCGGCAACGCAAGAGACCCAGTACTTC.

The chain recombines TRBV13 with TRBJ1-2; 7 bases align to TRBD1. The germline CDR1 and CDR2 sequences are PRHDT and FYEKMQ (reference sequence). The CDR3 consists of 15 residues. Unmatched junction bases numbered 11, after V lost 3 bases and J lost 7 bases. The CDR3 nucleotides read TGTGCCAGCAGCTTCCGACAGGGTTCTTGGTCTGGCTACACCTTC. Protein sequence: CASSFRQGSWSGYTF.